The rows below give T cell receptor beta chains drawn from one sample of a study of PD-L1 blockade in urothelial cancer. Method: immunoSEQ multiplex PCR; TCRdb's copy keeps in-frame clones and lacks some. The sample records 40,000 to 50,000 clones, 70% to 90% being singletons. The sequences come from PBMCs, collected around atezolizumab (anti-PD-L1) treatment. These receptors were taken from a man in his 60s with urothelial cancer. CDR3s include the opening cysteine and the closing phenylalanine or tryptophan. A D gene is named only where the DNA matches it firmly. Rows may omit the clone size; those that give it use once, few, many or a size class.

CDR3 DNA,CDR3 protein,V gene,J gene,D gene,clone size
TGTGCCAGTAGTGATGAGGGTTGGGGCTACACCTTC,CASSDEGWGYTF,TRBV19,TRBJ1-2,.,.
TGTGCCACCAGCAAGGATGCGTCCATAGCTTATGGCTACACCTTC,CATSKDASIAYGYTF,TRBV15,TRBJ1-2,.,.
TGCAGCGCCCACTCCGGACAGGGGGCCTACGAGCAGTACTTC,CSAHSGQGAYEQYF,TRBV29-1,TRBJ2-7,TRBD1,.
TGTGCCAGCAGTGCGGGACTAGCGGGCCATGAGACCCAGTACTTC,CASSAGLAGHETQYF,TRBV6-1,TRBJ2-5,TRBD2,.
TGCGCCAGCAGCAGGGGGGAGGGGAACCGAGGAGAGCAGTACTTC,CASSRGEGNRGEQYF,TRBV5-1,TRBJ2-7,.,.
TGTGCCAGCAGTTTTTGGGACAGGGAGCGAGAGACCCAGTACTTC,CASSFWDRERETQYF,TRBV7-9,TRBJ2-5,TRBD1,few
TGCGCCAGCAGCCAACAAGGACTAGCGGACAATGAGCAGTTCTTC,CASSQQGLADNEQFF,TRBV4-1,TRBJ2-1,TRBD2,.
TGTGCCAGCTCACCCCGGGAGAGGGGGGGGAACGAGCAGTACTTC,CASSPRERGGNEQYF,TRBV18,TRBJ2-7,.,.
TGTGCCAGCACCGAAATTAAACAGGCCTGGGAAGCTTTCTTT,CASTEIKQAWEAFF,TRBV2,TRBJ1-1,.,.
TGTGCCAGCAGCCCGGACAGTTTACCCGGGGAGCTGTTTTTT,CASSPDSLPGELFF,TRBV5-6,TRBJ2-2,.,.
TGTGCCAGCTCACCACTGCTGACAGGGGTCTACGAGCAGTACTTC,CASSPLLTGVYEQYF,TRBV18,TRBJ2-7,TRBD1,.
TGTGCCAGCAGACAGGGGGCGCGAGATAATTCACCCCTCCACTTT,CASRQGARDNSPLHF,TRBV6-6,TRBJ1-6,TRBD1,once
TGTGCCACCAGCAGAGAGGGTTGGGGGGACCCGGGCGAGCAGTACTTC,CATSREGWGDPGEQYF,TRBV15,TRBJ2-7,.,.
TGCGCCAGCAGCCAGCAAGTTACAGTGAACACTGAAGCTTTCTTT,CASSQQVTVNTEAFF,TRBV4-3,TRBJ1-1,.,.
TGTGCCAGCAGCGTAGTGGCTAGCGGCACAGATACGCAGTATTTT,CASSVVASGTDTQYF,TRBV9,TRBJ2-3,.,.
TGTGCCAGCAGTCCCGTAAGGGGCGCCCTCGGATATTCACCCCTCCACTTT,CASSPVRGALGYSPLHF,TRBV27,TRBJ1-6,.,.
TGTGCCAGCTCACCTACAAGGAACACTGAAGCTTTCTTT,CASSPTRNTEAFF,TRBV18,TRBJ1-1,.,.
TGTGCCAGCAGTTTTTCCAACAGGGCATTGGTTTACGAGCAGTACTTC,CASSFSNRALVYEQYF,TRBV6-7,TRBJ2-7,.,.
TGTGCCAGCAGCCAAGGAGCAGGAATGGGCTACACCTTC,CASSQGAGMGYTF,TRBV4-2,TRBJ1-2,.,few
TGTGCCAGTAGTAAACAGGGTAACTATGGCTACACCTTC,CASSKQGNYGYTF,TRBV19,TRBJ1-2,.,.
TGTGCCAGCAGCCGCCCGGGAGATTATCCCGGGGAGCTGTTTTTT,CASSRPGDYPGELFF,TRBV7-2,TRBJ2-2,.,.
TGTGCCAGCAGCTTAGCGCGGGGGCTACCGCCAGATACGCAGTATTTT,CASSLARGLPPDTQYF,TRBV7-2,TRBJ2-3,.,once
TGTGCCAGCTCACCCGACAGATACGAGCAGTACTTC,CASSPDRYEQYF,TRBV18,TRBJ2-7,.,.
TGCGCCAGCAGTCAATTTCGGTGGGACAACTGCAATCAGCCCCAGCATTTT,CASSQFRWDNCNQPQHF,TRBV23-1,TRBJ1-5,.,.
TGTGCCACCAGCAGGACTAGCGGGGCCGCGCCCGGGGAGCTGTTTTTT,CATSRTSGAAPGELFF,TRBV15,TRBJ2-2,TRBD2,.
TGTGCCAGCTCCCGTACCGGGACAGCTAATTCACCCCTCCACTTT,CASSRTGTANSPLHF,TRBV18,TRBJ1-6,TRBD1,.
TGCGCCAGCAGCTTGCGGACTAGCGGGGTTGATGAGCAGTTCTTC,CASSLRTSGVDEQFF,TRBV5-1,TRBJ2-1,TRBD2,.
TGTGCCAGCAGGACAGCGGGAACTGAAGCTTTCTTT,CASRTAGTEAFF,TRBV25-1,TRBJ1-1,.,.
TGCGCCAGCAGCCAAGATTTAGGCAATCAGCCCCAGCATTTT,CASSQDLGNQPQHF,TRBV4-1,TRBJ1-5,.,.
TGCGCCAGCAGCCAAGGAGGGAACGAGTACTTC,CASSQGGNEYF,TRBV4-1,TRBJ2-7,.,.
TGTGCCAGTAGTATTTCAGGGCCCCGTATCTTCCAAAGTTTGGGCGGCAAAAACATTCAGTACTTC,CASSISGPRIFQSLGGKNIQYF,TRBV19,TRBJ2-4,.,.
TGTGCCAGCAGACGTACGGGACTAGCGGGGGTCTACGAGCAGTACTTC,CASRRTGLAGVYEQYF,TRBV2,TRBJ2-7,TRBD2,.
TGTGCCAGCTCACCAGGACAGGGGGCGGTGAACACTGAAGCTTTCTTT,CASSPGQGAVNTEAFF,TRBV18,TRBJ1-1,TRBD1,.
TGTGCCAGCAGCTTGGCTAGGGACAGCCGCTCCTATAATTCACCCCTCCACTTT,CASSLARDSRSYNSPLHF,TRBV13,TRBJ1-6,TRBD1,.
TGTGCCAGCAGAAGAGGACAGGGCGACACCGGGGAGCTGTTTTTT,CASRRGQGDTGELFF,TRBV6-4,TRBJ2-2,TRBD1,.
TGTGCCATGGCCGGGAGCAATCAGCCCCAGCATTTT,CAMAGSNQPQHF,TRBV9,TRBJ1-5,.,few